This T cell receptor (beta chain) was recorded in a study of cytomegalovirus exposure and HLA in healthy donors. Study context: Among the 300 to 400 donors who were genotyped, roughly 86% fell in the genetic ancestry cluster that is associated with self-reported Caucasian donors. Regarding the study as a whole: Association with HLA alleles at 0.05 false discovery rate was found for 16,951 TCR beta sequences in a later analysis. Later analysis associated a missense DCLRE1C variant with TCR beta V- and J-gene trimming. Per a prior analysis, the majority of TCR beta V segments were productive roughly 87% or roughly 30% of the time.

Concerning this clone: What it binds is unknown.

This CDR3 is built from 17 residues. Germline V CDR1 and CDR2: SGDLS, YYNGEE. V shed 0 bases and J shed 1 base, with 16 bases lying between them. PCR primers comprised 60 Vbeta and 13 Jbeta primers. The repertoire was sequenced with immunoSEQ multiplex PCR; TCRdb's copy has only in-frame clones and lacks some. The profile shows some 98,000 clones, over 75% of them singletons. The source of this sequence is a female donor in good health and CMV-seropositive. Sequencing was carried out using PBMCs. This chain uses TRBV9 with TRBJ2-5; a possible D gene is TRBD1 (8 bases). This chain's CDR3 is CASSVGGGTGGQETQYF. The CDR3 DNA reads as TGTGCCAGCAGCGTAGGGGGGGGGACAGGAGGCCAAGAGACCCAGTACTTC.